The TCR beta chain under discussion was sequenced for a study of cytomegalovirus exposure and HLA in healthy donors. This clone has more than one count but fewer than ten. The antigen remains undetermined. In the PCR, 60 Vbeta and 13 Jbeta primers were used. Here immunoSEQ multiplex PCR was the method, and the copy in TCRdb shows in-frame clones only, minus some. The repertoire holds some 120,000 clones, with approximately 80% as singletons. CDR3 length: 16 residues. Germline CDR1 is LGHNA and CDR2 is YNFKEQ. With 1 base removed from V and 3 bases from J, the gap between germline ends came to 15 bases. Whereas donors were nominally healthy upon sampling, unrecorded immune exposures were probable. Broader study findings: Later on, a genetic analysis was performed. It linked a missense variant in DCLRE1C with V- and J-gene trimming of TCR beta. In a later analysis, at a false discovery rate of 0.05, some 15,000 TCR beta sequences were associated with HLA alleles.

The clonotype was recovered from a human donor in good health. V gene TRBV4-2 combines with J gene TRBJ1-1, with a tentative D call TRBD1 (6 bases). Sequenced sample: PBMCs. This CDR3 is CASSQVGGQGYTEAFF. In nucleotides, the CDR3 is TGTGCCAGCAGCCAAGTGGGGGGGCAGGGGTACACTGAAGCTTTCTTT.